This note documents a single TCR beta chain sequence. Antigen: not known. From germline, CDR1 is SGHRS and CDR2 YFSETQ. V was trimmed by 4 bases and J by 8 bases, leaving 12 bases between them. This CDR3 has 13 amino acids. It was at deep level that the assay was run. It was across several immunoSEQ plates that each subset's genomic DNA was evenly split. Profiled with immunoSEQ multiplex PCR; TCRdb holds only in-frame clones, not every one. The table has more than 200,000 clones, 60% to 70% seen once; the top ten hold around 10%. The source of the sample is a study of shared clonotypes between healthy human individuals. Study information: Donors were a couple of women and three men aged 18 to 49.

Notes on the study in general: Blood alone was sampled, and tissue repertoires likely differ.

The specimen sequenced was memory CD4+ T cells sorted from blood. Subset here: CD45RA-negative fraction. The receptor's source is a man aged 25 to 40 in good health. The chain carries TRBV5-1 and TRBJ2-2; D is possibly TRBD1 or TRBD2 (5 bases each). The CDR3 region is CASSHGGTGELFF. The CDR3 DNA reads as TGCGCCAGCAGCCATGGGGGTACTGGGGAGCTGTTTTTT.